The 6 T cell receptor beta chains below come from one sample, sequenced in a study of T-cell memory formation after mild COVID-19. TCRdb used MiXCR to reprocess the 5' RACE reads, holding one entry per CDR3 protein. The sample shows about 470,000 distinct CDR3 sequences, roughly 23% of them seen only once. Sequencing input: PBMCs or a T cell subset sorted from them (not recorded which). The origin of the receptors is an adult woman who had mild COVID-19 (a few samples of this study predate the infection). Cell type and time point are not known.

The chain couples TRBV14 to TRBJ2-7; D is ambiguous. The germline V gene encodes CDR1 SGHDN and CDR2 FVKESK. V was trimmed by 1 base and J by 5 bases, leaving 9 bases between them. CDR3 length equals 13 residues. CDR3 bases: TGTGCCAGCAGCCAAGTGGCTGGGAACGAGCAGTACTTC. The encoded protein is CASSQVAGNEQYF.

The chain carries TRBV12-3 or TRBV12-4 and TRBJ2-1; a weak D match, TRBD1 (6 bases). This CDR3 has 12 residues. The V gene lost 5 bases and the J gene lost 8 bases, with 10 bases spanning the gap. The CDR3 spells CASSRRGYEQFF. The DNA of the CDR3 is TGTGCCAGCAGTCGTAGGGGGTATGAGCAGTTCTTC.

This clonotype has just a few counts. The rearrangement uses TRBV9 and TRBJ1-6; D gene ambiguous. The V gene lost 4 bases and the J gene lost 5 bases, with 10 bases spanning the gap. The CDR3 length is 14 residues. Germline loops: CDR1 SGDLS, CDR2 YYNGEE. This CDR3 reads CASSFRSDNSPLHF. The DNA for the CDR3 is TGTGCCAGCAGCTTCCGATCCGATAATTCACCCCTCCACTTT.

The rearrangement joins TRBV7-9 to TRBJ2-7; D may match TRBD1 or TRBD2 (6 bases each). Per the germline V gene, CDR1 is SEHNR and CDR2 is FQNEAQ (reference sequence). Between the trimmed V and J ends, which lost 1 base and 4 bases, there was a span of 14 bases. The CDR3 has 15 residues. CDR3 sequence reads: CASSLEGGRAYEQYF. The CDR3 coding sequence is TGTGCCAGCAGCTTAGAAGGGGGGAGAGCTTACGAGCAGTACTTC.

The chain carries TRBV25-1 and TRBJ2-2; 8 bases match TRBD2. The V gene end was trimmed by 5 bases and the J gene end by 9 bases; junction bases not matched to a gene: 5. The CDR3 is 13 residues long. Germline V gives CDR1 MGHDK, CDR2 SYGVNS. CDR3: CASSTGGPRELFF. The DNA for the CDR3 is TGTGCCAGCAGTACGGGGGGGCCACGGGAGCTGTTTTTT.

The rearrangement uses TRBV7-8 and TRBJ2-7; possible D gene TRBD2, 6 bases. From germline, CDR1 is SGHVS and CDR2 FQNEAQ. V gave up 2 bases and J gave up 4 bases, with 12 bases separating them. The CDR3 loop spans 14 amino acids. CDR3 in amino acids: CASSLWDGSYEQYF. CDR3 DNA sequence: TGTGCCAGCAGCTTATGGGACGGGAGTTACGAGCAGTACTTC.